This T cell receptor (beta chain) appears in the sequencing data of a study of cytomegalovirus exposure and HLA in healthy donors. Regarding the study as a whole: Most TCR sequences were rare, but some public TCRs occurred in many donors.

Here immunoSEQ multiplex PCR was the method, and the copy in TCRdb shows in-frame clones only, minus some. The sample has 110,000 or so clones, under 85% seen once; the top ten hold 3%. In its sample, this clone was seen once. The antigen is not known. Sequenced input: PBMCs. This sequence was found in a young woman in good health and CMV-seronegative.

The CDR3 nucleotides read TGTGCCAGTCATCCTCAGGGGTATAGAGCTTTCTTT. Residues: CASHPQGYRAFF. The genes are TRBV6-1 and TRBJ1-1, with a weak D call TRBD1 (6 bases). The germline V and J ends were trimmed by 9 bases and 10 bases, with 18 bases remaining between them. This CDR3 has 12 residues. CDR1 and CDR2 from the germline V gene are MNHNS and SASEGT.